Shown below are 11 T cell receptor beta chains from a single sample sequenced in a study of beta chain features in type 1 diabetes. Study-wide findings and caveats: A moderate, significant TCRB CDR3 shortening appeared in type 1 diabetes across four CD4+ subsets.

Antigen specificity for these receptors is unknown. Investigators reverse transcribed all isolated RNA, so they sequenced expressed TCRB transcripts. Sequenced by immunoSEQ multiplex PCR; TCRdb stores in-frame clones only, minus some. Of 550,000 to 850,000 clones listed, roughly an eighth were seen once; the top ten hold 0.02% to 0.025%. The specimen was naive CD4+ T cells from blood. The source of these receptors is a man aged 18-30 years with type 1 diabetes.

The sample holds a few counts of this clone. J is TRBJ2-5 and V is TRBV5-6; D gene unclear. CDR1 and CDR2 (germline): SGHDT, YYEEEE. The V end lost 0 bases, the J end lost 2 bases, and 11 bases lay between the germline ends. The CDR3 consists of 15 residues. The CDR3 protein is CASSLAVLHQETQYF. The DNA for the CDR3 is TGTGCCAGCAGCTTGGCCGTATTACATCAAGAGACCCAGTACTTC.

The CDR3 is CASSIDWDGNTEAFF. The CDR3 DNA reads TGTGCCAGTAGTATAGATTGGGACGGCAACACTGAAGCTTTCTTT. The genes are TRBV19 and TRBJ1-1, with TRBD1 as a possible D gene (5 bases). Germline values: CDR1 LNHDA, CDR2 SQIVND (reference sequence). Trimming left V 0 bases short and J 2 bases short, with 10 bases between. This CDR3 comprises 15 residues. The full variable domain, with the rest looked up from reference TRBV19 and TRBJ1-1, is DGGITQSPKYLFRKEGQNVTLSCEQNLNHDAMYWYRQDPGQGLRLIYYSQIVNDFQKGDIAEGYSVSREKKESFPLTVTSAQKNPTAFYLCASSIDWDGNTEAFFGQGTRLTVV.

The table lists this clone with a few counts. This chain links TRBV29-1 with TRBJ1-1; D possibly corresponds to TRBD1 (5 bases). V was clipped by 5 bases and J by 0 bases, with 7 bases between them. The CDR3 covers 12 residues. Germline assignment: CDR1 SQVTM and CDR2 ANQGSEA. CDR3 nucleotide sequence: TGCAGCGTTAGACAGTTGAACACTGAAGCTTTCTTT. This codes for CSVRQLNTEAFF.

The CDR3 here is CASSRPGGNQPQHF. The CDR3 region has the DNA TGCGCCAGCAGCCGACCAGGGGGCAATCAGCCCCAGCATTTT. V is TRBV4-1 and J is TRBJ1-5; maybe TRBD1 (6 bases). This CDR3 has 14 amino acids. The V end lost 4 bases, the J end lost 2 bases, and 9 bases lay between the germline ends. Germline assignment: CDR1 MGHRA and CDR2 YSYEKL.

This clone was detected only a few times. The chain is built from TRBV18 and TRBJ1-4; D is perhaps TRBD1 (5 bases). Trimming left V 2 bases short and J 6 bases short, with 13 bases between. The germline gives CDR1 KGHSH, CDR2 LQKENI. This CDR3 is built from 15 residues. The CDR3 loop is CASSPSRVGDEKLFF. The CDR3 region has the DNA TGTGCCAGCTCACCATCCAGGGTTGGGGATGAAAAACTGTTTTTT.

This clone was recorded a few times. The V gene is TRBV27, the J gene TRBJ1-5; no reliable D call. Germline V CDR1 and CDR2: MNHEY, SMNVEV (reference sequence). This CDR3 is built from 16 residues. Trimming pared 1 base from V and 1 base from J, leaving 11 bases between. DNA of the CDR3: TGTGCCAGCAGTTTATTTAGTGTGCCGAGCAATCAGCCCCAGCATTTT. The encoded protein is CASSLFSVPSNQPQHF.

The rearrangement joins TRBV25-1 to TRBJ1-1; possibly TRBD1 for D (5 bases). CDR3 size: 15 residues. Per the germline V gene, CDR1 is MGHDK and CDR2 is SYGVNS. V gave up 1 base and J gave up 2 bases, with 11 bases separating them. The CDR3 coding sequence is TGTGCCAGCAGTGAATCCCTACAGGATAACACTGAAGCTTTCTTT. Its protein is CASSESLQDNTEAFF.

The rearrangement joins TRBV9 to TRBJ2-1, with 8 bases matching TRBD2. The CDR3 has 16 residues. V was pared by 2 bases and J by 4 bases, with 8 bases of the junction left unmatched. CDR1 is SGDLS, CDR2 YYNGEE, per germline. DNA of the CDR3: TGTGCCAGCAGCGTTGATAGCGGGGCTACATACAATGAGCAGTTCTTC. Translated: CASSVDSGATYNEQFF.

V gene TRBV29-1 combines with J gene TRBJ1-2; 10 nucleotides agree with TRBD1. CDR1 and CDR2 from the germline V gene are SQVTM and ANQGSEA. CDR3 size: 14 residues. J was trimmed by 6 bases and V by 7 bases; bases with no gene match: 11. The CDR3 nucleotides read TGCAGCGCCGTTGGGGGACAGGGGAGAGATGGCTACACCTTC. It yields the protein CSAVGGQGRDGYTF. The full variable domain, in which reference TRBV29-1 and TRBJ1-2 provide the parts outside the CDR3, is SAVISQKPSRDICQRGTSLTIQCQVDSQVTMMFWYRQQPGQSLTLIATANQGSEATYESGFVIDKFPISRPNLTFSTLTVSNMSPEDSSIYLCSAVGGQGRDGYTFGSGTRLTVV.

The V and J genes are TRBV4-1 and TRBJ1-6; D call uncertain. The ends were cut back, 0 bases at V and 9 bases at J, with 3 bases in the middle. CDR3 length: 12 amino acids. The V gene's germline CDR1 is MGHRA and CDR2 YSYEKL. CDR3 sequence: CASSQDGSPLHF. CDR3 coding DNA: TGCGCCAGCAGCCAAGATGGTTCACCCCTCCACTTT.

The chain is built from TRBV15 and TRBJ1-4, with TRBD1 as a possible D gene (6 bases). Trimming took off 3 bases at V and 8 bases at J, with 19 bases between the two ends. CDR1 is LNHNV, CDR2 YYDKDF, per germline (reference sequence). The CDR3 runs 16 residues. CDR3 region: CATSSPRGAGEEKLFF. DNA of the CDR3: TGTGCCACCAGCAGCCCGCGGGGGGCCGGTGAAGAAAAACTGTTTTTT.